This TCR delta chain is drawn from a study of gamma-delta chains in newborns, infants, children. Points on this clone: An end of the junction differs from the germline gene, which may be a read error.

TCRdb processed the reads again with the CATT caller. The repertoire holds about 10,000 delta-chain clones, with about 8.6% as singletons. The CDR3 covers 19 residues. Germline CDR1 and CDR2: GEAIGNYY and EKD. Sequencing used blood. The receptor was isolated from a child who was a newborn, infant or young child, either healthy, febrile or measles-vaccinated (not recorded which). The chain employs TRDV2 and TRDJ2; 13 bases fit TRDD3. TCRdb does not report a J gene; here it was assigned by matching the DNA to germline references. The CDR3 protein is CACDTLLGDTIALTARLFF. In DNA, the CDR3 is TGTGCCTGTGACACCCTACTGGGGGATACGATAGCTTTGACAGCACGACTCTTCTTT.